Listed below are T cell receptor beta chains from one sample, sequenced in a study of T cell repertoires in aging, cancer and after chemotherapy. TCRdb processed the multiplex PCR reads anew with MiXCR; each CDR3 protein has one entry. The sample holds about 12,000 distinct CDR3 sequences, approximately 30% seen once. The specimen sequenced was blood. Every receptor here comes from a human donor in good health. The donor label of this sample is uncertain. Both conserved end residues are part of each CDR3. D genes are given only for firm matches. The size entry is marked missing in some rows and otherwise reads once, few, many or a size class.

abundance	d_gene	v_gene	j_gene	CDR3aa	CDR3nt
.	.	TRBV19	TRBJ1-1	CASSGDGRMNTEAFF	TGTGCCAGTAGTGGAGACGGACGGATGAACACTGAAGCTTTCTTT
.	.	TRBV27	TRBJ1-1	CATGTVNTEAFF	TGTGCCACCGGGACGGTCAACACTGAAGCTTTCTTT
.	.	TRBV5-6	TRBJ2-1	CASSLGGAAGNNEQFF	TGTGCCAGCAGCTTGGGGGGGGCAGCGGGGAACAATGAGCAGTTCTTC
medium-sized	TRBD2	TRBV6-4	TRBJ2-1	CASSDSSGGANEQFF	TGTGCCAGCAGTGACTCTAGCGGGGGGGCCAATGAGCAGTTCTTC
.	.	TRBV13	TRBJ2-7	CASSFPGTYEQYF	TGTGCCAGCAGCTTCCCAGGGACCTACGAGCAGTACTTC
.	.	TRBV5-5	TRBJ1-1	CASSLAPGENTEAFF	TGTGCCAGCAGCTTGGCCCCGGGCGAGAACACTGAAGCTTTCTTT
few	.	TRBV6-5	TRBJ1-2	CASSVAGRQGYTF	TGTGCCAGCAGTGTTGCAGGGAGGCAGGGCTACACCTTC
medium-sized	.	TRBV29-1	TRBJ1-2	CSVSGGNYGYTF	TGCAGCGTATCCGGCGGAAACTATGGCTACACCTTC
few	.	TRBV7-2	TRBJ1-6	CASSSGIGSYNSPLHF	TGTGCCAGCAGCTCCGGCATTGGCTCCTATAATTCACCCCTCCACTTT
.	.	TRBV19	TRBJ1-5	CASSIQDGNQPQHF	TGTGCCAGTAGTATTCAGGACGGCAATCAGCCCCAGCATTTT
once	.	TRBV5-6	TRBJ2-1	CASTSLGGNEQFF	TGCGCCAGCACCTCCCTGGGGGGCAATGAGCAGTTCTTC
medium-sized	TRBD2	TRBV6-8	TRBJ2-1	CASSYSTSGGQEQFF	TGTGCCAGCAGTTACTCGACTAGCGGGGGACAGGAGCAGTTCTTC
.	.	TRBV5-5	TRBJ2-7	CASSLDPGWQSSYEQYF	TGTGCCAGCAGCTTGGACCCAGGATGGCAGAGCTCCTACGAGCAGTACTTC
.	.	TRBV19	TRBJ1-1	CASSIGGGNTEAFF	TGTGCCAGTAGTATTGGGGGGGGGAACACTGAAGCTTTCTTT
.	.	TRBV6-2/TRBV6-3	TRBJ2-3	CASSYSAPTQSQYF	TGTGCCAGCAGTTACTCGGCCCCGACACAATCGCAGTATTTT
.	.	TRBV4-2	TRBJ2-2	CASSQDPATGELFF	TGTGCCAGCAGCCAAGACCCGGCCACCGGGGAGCTGTTTTTT
.	.	TRBV6-5	TRBJ1-6	CASTARQGNSPLHF	TGTGCCAGCACCGCAAGGCAGGGTAATTCACCCCTCCACTTT
.	.	TRBV20-1	TRBJ2-7	CSARTGTYEQYF	TGCAGTGCTAGAACAGGGACCTACGAGCAGTACTTC
few	.	TRBV6-1	TRBJ2-4	CASSLPGQGNIQYF	TGTGCCAGCAGCCTTCCGGGGCAAGGAAACATTCAGTACTTC
.	.	TRBV27	TRBJ1-4	CASSPPESLEGKLFF	TGTGCCAGCAGTCCCCCGGAAAGCCTAGAGGGGAAACTGTTTTTT
few	.	TRBV6-5	TRBJ1-2	CASIDTRGGGYGYTF	TGTGCCAGCATTGACACCAGGGGCGGGGGCTATGGCTACACCTTC
.	TRBD1	TRBV19	TRBJ2-7	CASSIGRDRGAYEQYF	TGTGCCAGTAGTATTGGACGGGACAGGGGGGCCTACGAGCAGTACTTC
medium-sized	.	TRBV5-4	TRBJ2-3	CASSLGITGYTQYF	TGTGCCAGCAGCTTGGGGATTACCGGTTATACGCAGTATTTT
few	TRBD1	TRBV19	TRBJ2-7	CASSAGTGAIYEQYF	TGTGCCAGTAGTGCCGGGACAGGGGCGATCTACGAGCAGTACTTC
.	.	TRBV4-2	TRBJ1-1	CASSQREGAPTEAFF	TGTGCCAGCAGCCAACGAGAGGGCGCGCCTACTGAAGCTTTCTTT
.	.	TRBV18	TRBJ2-7	CASSPAGSYEQYF	TGTGCCAGCTCACCAGCAGGGTCCTACGAGCAGTACTTC
.	TRBD1	TRBV7-6	TRBJ2-7	CASSSGQAPSYEQYF	TGTGCCAGCAGCTCAGGACAGGCCCCGTCCTACGAGCAGTACTTC
few	TRBD1	TRBV27	TRBJ1-5	CASKIQGAGQPQHF	TGTGCCAGCAAAATACAGGGGGCCGGTCAGCCCCAGCATTTT
.	.	TRBV18	TRBJ1-1	CASSRGREAFF	TGTGCCAGCTCACGGGGACGGGAAGCTTTCTTT
.	.	TRBV5-6	TRBJ2-7	CASSPKDTYEQYF	TGTGCCAGCAGCCCAAAGGACACCTACGAGCAGTACTTC
medium-sized	.	TRBV29-1	TRBJ1-1	CSVERAQNTEAFF	TGCAGCGTTGAACGGGCACAGAACACTGAAGCTTTCTTT
few	.	TRBV12-3/TRBV12-4	TRBJ1-4	CASGDTAVEKLFF	TGTGCCAGCGGGGACACCGCAGTCGAAAAACTGTTTTTT
.	TRBD2	TRBV6-5	TRBJ2-1	CASSELAGGYNEQFF	TGTGCCAGCAGTGAACTAGCGGGGGGCTACAATGAGCAGTTCTTC